The T cell receptor (beta chain) under discussion was sequenced for a study of T cells in Graves' hyperthyroidism and ophthalmopathy. In the case of this clonotype: Its specificity is unknown.

Regions amplified from RNA transcripts were the TCR beta CDR3 regions. TCR CDR3 underwent first-round RT-PCR with the HTBI primer set. TCRdb processed the multiplex PCR reads anew with MiXCR; each CDR3 protein has one entry. The sample has 300,000 to 350,000 distinct CDR3 sequences; about 20% are singletons. Study outcomes and limitations: Most clonotypes expanded in the thyroid (above 0.001) were also present in blood.

Subjects aged 18 to 65 presented with newly diagnosed hyperthyroidism of less than 2 months' duration. Losses at the gene ends were 0 bases for V and 1 base for J; bases not matched to a gene: 1. Per the germline V gene, CDR1 is SGHNT and CDR2 is YYREEE (reference sequence). The CDR3 has 16 residues. Sequencing input: blood. The clonotype was recovered from a woman in her forties or fifties with Graves' hyperthyroidism. This chain joins TRBV5-4 and TRBJ2-5, with 12 positions matching TRBD2. In DNA, the CDR3 is TGTGCCAGCAGCTTGGCTAGCGGGGGGGGCCAAGAGACCCAGTACTTC. It encodes CASSLASGGGQETQYF. The full variable domain, with the rest looked up from reference TRBV5-4 and TRBJ2-5, is ETGVTQSPTHLIKTRGQQVTLRCSSQSGHNTVSWYQQALGQGPQFIFQYYREEENGRGNFPPRFSGLQFPNYSSELNVNALELDDSALYLCASSLASGGGQETQYFGPGTRLLVL.